A selection of T cell receptor beta chains follows, all from one sample in a study of T cell repertoires in cytomegalovirus infection. TCRdb reanalysed the reads using MiXCR and keeps one entry per CDR3 protein. The repertoire holds about 360,000 distinct CDR3 sequences, 18% seen once, with approximately 10% in the top ten. What was sequenced was PBMCs. These receptor sequences come from a human donor in good health (CMV status not recorded). Some clones in this sample may be carry-over from other donors' samples. CDR3s include the opening cysteine and the closing phenylalanine or tryptophan. The D gene is left open where the match is weak. Clone size appears in some rows only: once, few, many, or a class for an expanded clone.

D gene: TRBD2
clone size: many
J gene: TRBJ2-5
CDR3 length: 16
V gene: TRBV7-8
CDR3 protein: CASSLASSGGQETQYF
CDR3 DNA: TGTGCCAGCAGCTTAGCATCTAGCGGGGGACAAGAGACCCAGTACTTC

D gene: TRBD1
clone size: few
J gene: TRBJ1-1
CDR3 length: 13
V gene: TRBV4-2
CDR3 protein: CASSHPDREEAFF
CDR3 DNA: TGTGCCAGCAGCCACCCGGACAGGGAAGAAGCTTTCTTT

D gene: .
clone size: few
J gene: TRBJ1-6
CDR3 length: 12
V gene: TRBV12-3/TRBV12-4
CDR3 protein: CASSFQPRPLHF
CDR3 DNA: TGTGCCAGCAGTTTCCAGCCGCGTCCCCTCCACTTT

D gene: TRBD1
clone size: .
J gene: TRBJ1-1
CDR3 length: 15
V gene: TRBV7-8
CDR3 protein: CASSLDRRLNTEAFF
CDR3 DNA: TGTGCCAGCAGCTTGGACAGGAGACTGAACACTGAAGCTTTCTTT

D gene: .
clone size: many
J gene: TRBJ1-1
CDR3 length: 15
V gene: TRBV7-2
CDR3 protein: CASSFTVSPNTEAFF
CDR3 DNA: TGTGCCAGCAGCTTTACCGTCAGTCCGAACACTGAAGCTTTCTTT

D gene: .
clone size: .
J gene: TRBJ1-4
CDR3 length: 15
V gene: TRBV2
CDR3 protein: CASSEAHVVGGRLFF
CDR3 DNA: TGTGCCAGCAGTGAAGCCCATGTGGTTGGAGGGAGGCTGTTTTTT

D gene: .
clone size: many
J gene: TRBJ2-7
CDR3 length: 13
V gene: TRBV7-2
CDR3 protein: CASSRPGSYEQYF
CDR3 DNA: TGTGCCAGCAGCCGACCAGGGTCGTACGAGCAGTACTTC

D gene: .
clone size: many
J gene: TRBJ2-6
CDR3 length: 14
V gene: TRBV7-2
CDR3 protein: CASSLEAGANVLTF
CDR3 DNA: TGTGCCAGCAGCTTGGAGGCTGGGGCCAACGTCCTGACTTTC

D gene: TRBD1
clone size: .
J gene: TRBJ2-5
CDR3 length: 18
V gene: TRBV20-1
CDR3 protein: CSARDGRRHRGHEETQYF
CDR3 DNA: TGCAGTGCTAGAGATGGGAGGCGACACAGGGGGCACGAAGAGACCCAGTACTTC

D gene: .
clone size: few
J gene: TRBJ1-3
CDR3 length: 16
V gene: TRBV12-3/TRBV12-4
CDR3 protein: CASSDPRDGSGNTIYF
CDR3 DNA: TGTGCCAGCAGCGACCCCCGGGACGGCTCTGGAAACACCATATATTTT

D gene: .
clone size: few
J gene: TRBJ1-6
CDR3 length: 16
V gene: TRBV5-1
CDR3 protein: CASSLMGTRYNSPLHF
CDR3 DNA: TGCGCCAGCAGCCTGATGGGCACCCGATATAATTCACCCCTCCACTTT

D gene: .
clone size: .
J gene: TRBJ2-3
CDR3 length: 14
V gene: TRBV12-3/TRBV12-4
CDR3 protein: CASSPITSTDTQYF
CDR3 DNA: TGTGCCAGCAGTCCAATTACAAGCACAGATACGCAGTATTTT

D gene: .
clone size: few
J gene: TRBJ2-7
CDR3 length: 14
V gene: TRBV18
CDR3 protein: CASPTDSKTYEQYF
CDR3 DNA: TGTGCCAGCCCGACGGACAGCAAAACCTACGAGCAGTACTTC

D gene: .
clone size: .
J gene: TRBJ1-1
CDR3 length: 12
V gene: TRBV19
CDR3 protein: CASGAGFAEAFF
CDR3 DNA: TGTGCCAGTGGGGCGGGCTTCGCTGAAGCTTTCTTT

D gene: .
clone size: .
J gene: TRBJ2-2
CDR3 length: 16
V gene: TRBV11-3
CDR3 protein: CASSLFRGTNTGELFF
CDR3 DNA: TGTGCCAGCAGCTTATTCCGGGGTACGAACACCGGGGAGCTGTTTTTT

D gene: TRBD1
clone size: few
J gene: TRBJ1-6
CDR3 length: 14
V gene: TRBV10-3
CDR3 protein: CAISGQGEDSPLHF
CDR3 DNA: TGTGCCATCAGTGGACAGGGGGAGGATTCACCCCTCCACTTT

D gene: TRBD1
clone size: .
J gene: TRBJ2-1
CDR3 length: 15
V gene: TRBV29-1
CDR3 protein: CSVEGEDRVYNEQFF
CDR3 DNA: TGCAGCGTTGAAGGGGAGGACAGGGTTTACAATGAGCAGTTCTTC

D gene: .
clone size: many
J gene: TRBJ2-1
CDR3 length: 13
V gene: TRBV7-2
CDR3 protein: CASSPSLYNEQFF
CDR3 DNA: TGTGCCAGCAGCCCGAGCCTTTACAATGAGCAGTTCTTC

D gene: .
clone size: many
J gene: TRBJ1-5
CDR3 length: 15
V gene: TRBV7-2
CDR3 protein: CASSLERYSNQPQHF
CDR3 DNA: TGTGCCAGCAGCTTGGAGAGGTATAGCAATCAGCCCCAGCATTTT

D gene: .
clone size: .
J gene: TRBJ1-2
CDR3 length: 15
V gene: TRBV12-3/TRBV12-4
CDR3 protein: CASSLWAGRDYGYTF
CDR3 DNA: TGTGCCAGCAGTTTGTGGGCAGGGAGGGACTATGGCTACACCTTC

D gene: TRBD1
clone size: many
J gene: TRBJ2-5
CDR3 length: 14
V gene: TRBV7-2
CDR3 protein: CASSLDRGQETQYF
CDR3 DNA: TGTGCCAGCAGCTTGGACAGGGGGCAAGAGACCCAGTACTTC

D gene: .
clone size: many
J gene: TRBJ1-1
CDR3 length: 13
V gene: TRBV7-2
CDR3 protein: CASSLAPRTGAFF
CDR3 DNA: TGTGCCAGCAGCTTAGCGCCCCGGACCGGAGCTTTCTTT

D gene: TRBD2
clone size: few
J gene: TRBJ2-7
CDR3 length: 18
V gene: TRBV7-2
CDR3 protein: CASSLATGLAGSSYEQYF
CDR3 DNA: TGTGCCAGCAGCTTAGCGACGGGACTAGCGGGAAGCTCCTACGAGCAGTACTTC

D gene: .
clone size: few
J gene: TRBJ1-2
CDR3 length: 13
V gene: TRBV20-1
CDR3 protein: CSATLGPFYGYTF
CDR3 DNA: TGCAGTGCTACCCTGGGACCCTTTTATGGCTACACCTTC

D gene: TRBD1
clone size: .
J gene: TRBJ2-3
CDR3 length: 15
V gene: TRBV20-1
CDR3 protein: CSAKVSRGTGDTQYF
CDR3 DNA: TGCAGTGCTAAAGTCAGCAGGGGGACCGGAGATACGCAGTATTTT

D gene: .
clone size: few
J gene: TRBJ1-5
CDR3 length: 14
V gene: TRBV7-9
CDR3 protein: CASSDPFVRQPQHF
CDR3 DNA: TGTGCCAGCAGCGACCCCTTCGTTCGGCAGCCCCAGCATTTT

D gene: .
clone size: .
J gene: TRBJ2-7
CDR3 length: 12
V gene: TRBV30
CDR3 protein: CAWSPTSYEQYF
CDR3 DNA: TGTGCCTGGAGCCCCACGTCCTACGAGCAGTACTTC

D gene: .
clone size: many
J gene: TRBJ2-7
CDR3 length: 15
V gene: TRBV7-9
CDR3 protein: CASSPRGAGSYEQYF
CDR3 DNA: TGTGCCAGCAGCCCACGGGGAGCGGGCTCCTACGAGCAGTACTTC

D gene: .
clone size: many
J gene: TRBJ2-4
CDR3 length: 17
V gene: TRBV6-1
CDR3 protein: CASRPLLSGVAKNIQYF
CDR3 DNA: TGTGCCAGCAGGCCCCTCCTTAGCGGTGTAGCCAAAAACATTCAGTACTTC

D gene: .
clone size: .
J gene: TRBJ1-4
CDR3 length: 13
V gene: TRBV18
CDR3 protein: CASSPWLNEKLFF
CDR3 DNA: TGTGCCAGCTCACCGTGGTTAAATGAAAAACTGTTTTTT

D gene: TRBD1
clone size: .
J gene: TRBJ1-1
CDR3 length: 13
V gene: TRBV6-5
CDR3 protein: CASSYSTGTEAFF
CDR3 DNA: TGTGCCAGCAGTTACTCGACAGGGACTGAAGCTTTCTTT

D gene: .
clone size: many
J gene: TRBJ1-2
CDR3 length: 14
V gene: TRBV7-2
CDR3 protein: CASSFMIRADGYTF
CDR3 DNA: TGTGCCAGCAGCTTCATGATCAGGGCTGATGGCTACACCTTC

D gene: TRBD1
clone size: .
J gene: TRBJ1-1
CDR3 length: 13
V gene: TRBV2
CDR3 protein: CASTGTGYTEAFF
CDR3 DNA: TGTGCCAGCACCGGGACAGGATACACTGAAGCTTTCTTT

D gene: TRBD1
clone size: .
J gene: TRBJ2-1
CDR3 length: 14
V gene: TRBV7-2
CDR3 protein: CASSFNRDSNEQFF
CDR3 DNA: TGTGCCAGCAGCTTCAACCGGGACAGCAATGAGCAGTTCTTC

D gene: .
clone size: .
J gene: TRBJ1-2
CDR3 length: 16
V gene: TRBV11-2
CDR3 protein: CASSHLKGQYLYGYTF
CDR3 DNA: TGTGCCAGCAGCCACCTCAAAGGACAGTACCTCTATGGCTACACCTTC

D gene: TRBD2
clone size: .
J gene: TRBJ2-7
CDR3 length: 14
V gene: TRBV12-3/TRBV12-4
CDR3 protein: CASSRLARTYEQYF
CDR3 DNA: TGTGCCAGCAGCCGACTAGCGAGAACCTACGAGCAGTACTTC

D gene: TRBD2
clone size: many
J gene: TRBJ2-1
CDR3 length: 12
V gene: TRBV12-3/TRBV12-4
CDR3 protein: CASTPGRARQFF
CDR3 DNA: TGTGCCAGCACTCCAGGGAGGGCACGACAGTTCTTC

D gene: TRBD1
clone size: few
J gene: TRBJ1-2
CDR3 length: 15
V gene: TRBV10-3
CDR3 protein: CAISESQGVNYGYTF
CDR3 DNA: TGTGCCATCAGTGAGTCCCAGGGGGTTAACTATGGCTACACCTTC

D gene: .
clone size: once
J gene: TRBJ1-1
CDR3 length: 15
V gene: TRBV7-3
CDR3 protein: CASSSLGRENTEAFF
CDR3 DNA: TGTGCCAGCAGCTCCCTGGGGAGGGAGAACACTGAAGCTTTCTTT

D gene: .
clone size: once
J gene: TRBJ2-7
CDR3 length: 12
V gene: TRBV20-1
CDR3 protein: CSARGGIYEQYF
CDR3 DNA: TGCAGTGCTAGAGGAGGTATCTACGAGCAGTACTTC

D gene: .
clone size: few
J gene: TRBJ1-3
CDR3 length: 13
V gene: TRBV11-2
CDR3 protein: CASRPTSGNTIYF
CDR3 DNA: TGTGCCAGCAGACCAACTTCTGGAAACACCATATATTTT

D gene: .
clone size: many
J gene: TRBJ2-1
CDR3 length: 14
V gene: TRBV14
CDR3 protein: CASSGRDTYNEQFF
CDR3 DNA: TGTGCCAGCAGCGGACGGGACACCTACAATGAGCAGTTCTTC

D gene: .
clone size: .
J gene: TRBJ1-1
CDR3 length: 12
V gene: TRBV7-8
CDR3 protein: CASSSNRVGVFF
CDR3 DNA: TGTGCCAGCAGCTCCAACAGGGTGGGCGTATTCTTT

D gene: .
clone size: few
J gene: TRBJ1-1
CDR3 length: 13
V gene: TRBV12-3/TRBV12-4
CDR3 protein: CASKGGENTEAFF
CDR3 DNA: TGTGCCAGTAAAGGAGGAGAGAACACTGAAGCTTTCTTT

D gene: .
clone size: .
J gene: TRBJ1-2
CDR3 length: 16
V gene: TRBV7-9
CDR3 protein: CASSFVSQGLNYGYTF
CDR3 DNA: TGTGCCAGCAGCTTCGTGAGTCAGGGGCTAAACTATGGCTACACCTTC